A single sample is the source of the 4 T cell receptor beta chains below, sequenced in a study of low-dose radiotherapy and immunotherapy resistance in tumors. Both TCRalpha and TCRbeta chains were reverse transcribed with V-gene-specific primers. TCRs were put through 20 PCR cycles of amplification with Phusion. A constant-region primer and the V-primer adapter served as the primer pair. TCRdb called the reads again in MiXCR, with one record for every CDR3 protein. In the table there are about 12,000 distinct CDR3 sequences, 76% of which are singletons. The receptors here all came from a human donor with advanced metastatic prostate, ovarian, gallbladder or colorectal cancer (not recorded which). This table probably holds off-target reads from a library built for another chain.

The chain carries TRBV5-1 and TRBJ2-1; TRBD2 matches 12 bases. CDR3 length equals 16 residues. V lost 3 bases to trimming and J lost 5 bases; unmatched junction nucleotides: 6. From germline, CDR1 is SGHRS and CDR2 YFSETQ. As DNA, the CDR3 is TGCGCCAGCAGCTCCCTGACTAGCGGGGGTAACAATGAGCAGTTCTTC. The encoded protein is CASSSLTSGGNNEQFF.

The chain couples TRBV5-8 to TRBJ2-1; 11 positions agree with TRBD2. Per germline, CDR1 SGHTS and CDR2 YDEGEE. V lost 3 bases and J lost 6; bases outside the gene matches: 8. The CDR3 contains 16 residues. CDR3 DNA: TGTGCCAGCAGCTCAACACCGGGACTAGCGGTCAATGAGCAGTTCTTC. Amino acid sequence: CASSSTPGLAVNEQFF.

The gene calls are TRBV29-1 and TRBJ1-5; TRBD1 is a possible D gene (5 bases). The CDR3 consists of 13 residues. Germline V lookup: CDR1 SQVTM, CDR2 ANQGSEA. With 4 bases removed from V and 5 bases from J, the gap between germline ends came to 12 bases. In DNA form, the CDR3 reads TGCAGCGTTGCAGGGTCCCCCGATCAGCCCCAGCATTTT. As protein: CSVAGSPDQPQHF.

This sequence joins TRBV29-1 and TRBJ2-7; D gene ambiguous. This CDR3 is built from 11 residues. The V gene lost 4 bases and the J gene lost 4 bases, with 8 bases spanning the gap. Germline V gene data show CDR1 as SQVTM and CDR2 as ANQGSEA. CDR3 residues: CSVGERYEQYF. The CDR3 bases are TGCAGCGTTGGTGAGAGGTACGAGCAGTACTTC.